This is a list of T cell receptor beta chains from one sample in a study of OX40 agonist ivuxolimab in advanced cancers. The data were produced by immunoSEQ multiplex PCR, yet TCRdb's version contains in-frame clones alone and is incomplete. The sample has about 81,000 clones; roughly 91% are singletons. The sample consisted of CD4+ or CD8+ T cells sorted from blood, taken in a trial of the OX40 agonist ivuxolimab. The receptor set was obtained from an adult with an advanced solid tumor such as melanoma, head and neck, liver or kidney cancer. CDR3s include the opening cysteine and the closing phenylalanine or tryptophan. A D gene is named only where the DNA matches it firmly. Clone sizes are given selectively: once, few, many, or a class where the clone is expanded.

>-|TRBV27|TRBD1|TRBJ1-5
TGTGCCAGCAGTCCTCAAGGGAGGACAGGGCCCACAACCTATCAGCCCCAGCATTTT
CASSPQGRTGPTTYQPQHF
>-|TRBV11-2|-|TRBJ2-1
TGTGCCAGCAGCTTTACCCCGCGGGACACGTCGCGGGCTGAGCAGTTCTTC
CASSFTPRDTSRAEQFF
>-|TRBV9|-|TRBJ2-3
TGTGCCAGCAGCGTAGGGCGGGGAGGCTCAGATACGCAGTATTTT
CASSVGRGGSDTQYF
>-|TRBV19|-|TRBJ1-1
TGTGCCAGTATTGGGGCAGGAGGGACTGAAGCTTTCTTT
CASIGAGGTEAFF
>-|TRBV13|-|TRBJ1-4
TGTGCCAGCAGTACGGCCGCAACTAATGAAAAACTGTTTTTT
CASSTAATNEKLFF
>-|TRBV30|TRBD2|TRBJ2-7
TGTGCCGCGACTAGCGGGAACTCCTACGAGCAGTACTTC
CAATSGNSYEQYF
>once|TRBV28|-|TRBJ2-7
TGTGCCAGCAGTATCATGGACGAGCAGTACTTC
CASSIMDEQYF
>-|TRBV27|TRBD1|TRBJ1-5
TGTGCCAGCAGTTTATGGGGACAGAGCAATCAGCCCCAGCATTTT
CASSLWGQSNQPQHF
>-|TRBV7-2|-|TRBJ1-6
TGTGCCAGCAGCTTAGGAGGGCTTTCACCCCTCCACTTT
CASSLGGLSPLHF
>-|TRBV5-6|-|TRBJ2-7
TGTGCCAGCAGCTTGGGGACAGCTATCTGGGCTGCCTACGAGCAGTACTTC
CASSLGTAIWAAYEQYF
>-|TRBV18|-|TRBJ2-2
TGTGCCAGCTCACCAAACACCGGGGAGCTGTTTTTT
CASSPNTGELFF
>once|TRBV12-5|-|TRBJ2-2
TGTGCTAGTGCAATGTATGCCGGGGAGCTGTTTTTT
CASAMYAGELFF
>-|TRBV27|-|TRBJ2-7
TGTGCCAGCAGTTCAAATCAGTTCGACGAGCAGTACTTC
CASSSNQFDEQYF
>-|TRBV27|-|TRBJ1-4
TGTGCCAGCAGTCTGGGGACTAGCGGGAGAAAACTGTTTTTT
CASSLGTSGRKLFF
>-|TRBV5-1|TRBD1|TRBJ1-1
TGCGCCAGCAGCTTGACAGGGGTGAACACTGAAGCTTTCTTT
CASSLTGVNTEAFF
>-|TRBV29-1|TRBD1|TRBJ1-1
TGCAGCGTACCCGGACAGGGGACGACCACTGAAGCTTTCTTT
CSVPGQGTTTEAFF
>-|TRBV27|-|TRBJ1-5
TGTGCCAGCAGAACCGGAGATGGGAATCAGCCCCAGCATTTT
CASRTGDGNQPQHF
>-|TRBV7-9|-|TRBJ1-2
TGTGCCAGCAGCTTAGGGCTCCGGGTAGATGGCTACACCTTC
CASSLGLRVDGYTF
>-|TRBV6-5|TRBD1|TRBJ1-1
TGTGCCAGCAGCCCTAGGACAGGAAACACTGAAGCTTTCTTT
CASSPRTGNTEAFF
>-|TRBV30|-|TRBJ1-2
TGTGCCTGGAGTGTATCGGTCTATGGCTACACCTTC
CAWSVSVYGYTF
>-|TRBV15|TRBD2|TRBJ2-5
TGTGCCACCAGCAGAGATCACGCTAGCGGGACCGAGACCCAGTACTTC
CATSRDHASGTETQYF
>once|TRBV6-5|TRBD1|TRBJ1-1
TGTGCCAGCAGTTCAGACACGGGACAGTCCACTGAAGCTTTCTTT
CASSSDTGQSTEAFF
>-|TRBV27|-|TRBJ1-4
TGTGCCAGCAGTTTATATAAAGGGGCAACTAATGAAAAACTGTTTTTT
CASSLYKGATNEKLFF
>-|TRBV9|TRBD2|TRBJ2-1
TGTGCCAGCAGCGTAGCAGTTAGCGGGTTGCTCGATGAGCAGTTCTTC
CASSVAVSGLLDEQFF
>once|TRBV4-1|-|TRBJ1-1
TGCGCCAGCAGCCAAGATGTAAGGGGACTGAACACTGAAGCTTTCTTT
CASSQDVRGLNTEAFF
>-|TRBV6-5|-|TRBJ2-5
TGTGCCAGCAGTCCCTCCGGCGGGGTTGGGAAGACCCAGTACTTC
CASSPSGGVGKTQYF
>-|TRBV27|-|TRBJ2-7
TGTGCCAGCAGTTTTATGTCGCCAACCTACGAGCAGTACTTC
CASSFMSPTYEQYF